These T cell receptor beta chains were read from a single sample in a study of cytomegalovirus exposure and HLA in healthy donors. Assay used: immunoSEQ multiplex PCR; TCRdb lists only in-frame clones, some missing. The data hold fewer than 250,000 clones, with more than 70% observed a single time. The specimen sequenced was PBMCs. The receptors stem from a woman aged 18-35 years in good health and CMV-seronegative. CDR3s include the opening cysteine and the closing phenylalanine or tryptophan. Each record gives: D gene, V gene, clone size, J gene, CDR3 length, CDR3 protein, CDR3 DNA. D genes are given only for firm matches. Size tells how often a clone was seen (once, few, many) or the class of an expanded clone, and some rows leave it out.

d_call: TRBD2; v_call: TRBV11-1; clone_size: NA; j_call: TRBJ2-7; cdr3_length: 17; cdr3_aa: CASSPLLGRGESYEQYF; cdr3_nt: TGTGCCAGCAGCCCACTCCTTGGGAGGGGCGAGTCATACGAGCAGTACTTC
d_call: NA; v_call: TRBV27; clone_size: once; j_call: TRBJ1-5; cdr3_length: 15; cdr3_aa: CASSLRGYSNQPQHF; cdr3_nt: TGTGCCAGCAGTTTGCGAGGTTATAGCAATCAGCCCCAGCATTTT
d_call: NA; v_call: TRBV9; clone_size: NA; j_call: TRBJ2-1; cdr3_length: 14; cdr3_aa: CASSVDSPRDEQFF; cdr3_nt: TGTGCCAGCAGCGTTGACAGTCCAAGGGATGAGCAGTTCTTC
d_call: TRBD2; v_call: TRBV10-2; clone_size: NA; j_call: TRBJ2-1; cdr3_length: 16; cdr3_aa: CASSDGLAGPYNEQFF; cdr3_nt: TGCGCCAGCAGTGACGGACTAGCGGGACCCTACAATGAGCAGTTCTTC
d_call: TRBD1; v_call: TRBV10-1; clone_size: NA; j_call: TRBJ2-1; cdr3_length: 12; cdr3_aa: CASGQGFDEQFF; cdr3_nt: TGCGCCAGCGGACAGGGTTTCGATGAGCAGTTCTTC
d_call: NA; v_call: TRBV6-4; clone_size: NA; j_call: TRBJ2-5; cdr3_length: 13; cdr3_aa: CASSVGRGETQYF; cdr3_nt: TGTGCCAGCAGTGTGGGAAGGGGGGAGACCCAGTACTTC
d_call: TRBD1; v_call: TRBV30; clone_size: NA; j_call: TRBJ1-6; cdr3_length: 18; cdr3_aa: CAWDSLRTGFGISSPLHF; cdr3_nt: TGTGCCTGGGATTCTCTCAGGACAGGGTTCGGAATAAGTTCACCCCTCCACTTT
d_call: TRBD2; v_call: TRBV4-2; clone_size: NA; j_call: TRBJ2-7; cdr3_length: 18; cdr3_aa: CASSQDTPSGGASYEQYF; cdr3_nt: TGTGCCAGCAGCCAAGACACCCCCAGCGGGGGGGCCTCATACGAGCAGTACTTC
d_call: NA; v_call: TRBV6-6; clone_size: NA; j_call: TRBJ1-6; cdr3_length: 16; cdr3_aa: CASSYGEMPLNSPLHF; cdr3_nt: TGTGCCAGCAGCTACGGTGAGATGCCCCTTAATTCACCCCTCCACTTT
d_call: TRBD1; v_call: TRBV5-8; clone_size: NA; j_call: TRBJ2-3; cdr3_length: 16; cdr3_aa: CASSLLTGINTDTQYF; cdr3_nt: TGTGCCAGCAGCTTACTGACAGGGATAAACACAGATACGCAGTATTTT
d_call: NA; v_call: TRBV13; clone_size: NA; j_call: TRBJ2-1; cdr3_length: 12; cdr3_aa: CASSQTRHEQFF; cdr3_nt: TGTGCCAGCAGCCAGACGAGGCATGAGCAGTTCTTC
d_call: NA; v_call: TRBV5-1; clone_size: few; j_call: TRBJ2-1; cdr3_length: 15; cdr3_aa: CASSFEGQGGNEQFF; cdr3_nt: TGCGCCAGCAGCTTTGAGGGCCAGGGGGGCAATGAGCAGTTCTTC
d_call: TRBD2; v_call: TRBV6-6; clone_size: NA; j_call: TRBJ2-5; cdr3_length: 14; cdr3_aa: CASSSPGLQETQYF; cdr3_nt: TGTGCCAGCAGTTCTCCGGGACTACAAGAGACCCAGTACTTC
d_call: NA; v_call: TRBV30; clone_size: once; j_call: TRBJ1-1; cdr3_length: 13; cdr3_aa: CAWKAHRDTEAFF; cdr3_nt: TGTGCCTGGAAAGCTCACCGGGACACTGAAGCTTTCTTT
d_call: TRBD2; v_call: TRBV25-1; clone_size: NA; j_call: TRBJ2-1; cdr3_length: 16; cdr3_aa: CASSDSGTSGYNEQFF; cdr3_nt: TGTGCCAGCAGTGACTCCGGGACTAGCGGGTACAATGAGCAGTTCTTC
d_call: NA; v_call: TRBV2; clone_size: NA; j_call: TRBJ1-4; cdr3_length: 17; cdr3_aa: CASRRLTVDSTNEKLFF; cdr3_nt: TGTGCCAGTCGGAGATTGACAGTAGATTCAACTAATGAAAAACTGTTTTTT
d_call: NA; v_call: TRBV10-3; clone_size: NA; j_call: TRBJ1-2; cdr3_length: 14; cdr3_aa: CAISADSPDYGYTF; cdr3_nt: TGTGCCATCAGTGCGGACAGTCCCGACTATGGCTACACCTTC
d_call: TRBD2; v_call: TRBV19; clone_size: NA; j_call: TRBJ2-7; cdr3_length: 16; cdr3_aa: CASTGTSGSQAYEQYF; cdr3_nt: TGTGCCAGTACCGGGACTAGCGGGAGTCAGGCCTACGAGCAGTACTTC
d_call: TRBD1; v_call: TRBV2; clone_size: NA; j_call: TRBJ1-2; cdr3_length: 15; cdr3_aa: CASSERTGDYYGYTF; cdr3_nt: TGTGCCAGCAGTGAGCGGACAGGGGACTACTATGGCTACACCTTC
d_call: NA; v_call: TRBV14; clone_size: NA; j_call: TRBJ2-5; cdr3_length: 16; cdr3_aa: CASSLRGAHRKETQYF; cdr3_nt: TGTGCCAGCAGCCTACGTGGGGCCCACCGAAAAGAGACCCAGTACTTC
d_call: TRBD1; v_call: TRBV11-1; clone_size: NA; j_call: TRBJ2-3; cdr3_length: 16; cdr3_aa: CASSTTTGTGADTQYF; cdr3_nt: TGTGCCAGCAGCACTACAACCGGGACAGGGGCAGATACGCAGTATTTT
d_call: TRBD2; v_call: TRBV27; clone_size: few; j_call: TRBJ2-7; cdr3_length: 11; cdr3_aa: CASRTGGEQYF; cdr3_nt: TGTGCCAGCAGGACGGGAGGCGAGCAGTACTTC
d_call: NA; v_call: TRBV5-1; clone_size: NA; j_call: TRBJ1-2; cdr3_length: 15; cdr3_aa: CASSPPFRGDGGYTF; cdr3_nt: TGCGCCAGCAGCCCACCCTTTCGGGGGGATGGTGGCTACACCTTC
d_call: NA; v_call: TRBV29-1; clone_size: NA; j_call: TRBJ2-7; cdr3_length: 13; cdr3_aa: CSVEDPGEYEQYF; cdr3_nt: TGCAGCGTTGAAGATCCGGGAGAGTACGAGCAGTACTTC
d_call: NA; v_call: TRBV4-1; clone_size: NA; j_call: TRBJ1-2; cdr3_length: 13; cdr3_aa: CASSPLELYGYTF; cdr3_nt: TGCGCCAGCAGCCCCCTCGAACTCTATGGCTACACCTTC
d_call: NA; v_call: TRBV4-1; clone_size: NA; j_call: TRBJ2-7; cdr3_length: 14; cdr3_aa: CASSQAGVDYEQYF; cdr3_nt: TGCGCCAGCAGCCAAGCGGGAGTCGACTACGAGCAGTACTTC
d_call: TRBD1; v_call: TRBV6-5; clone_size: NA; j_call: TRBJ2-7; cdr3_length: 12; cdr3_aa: CASGTASYEQYF; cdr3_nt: TGTGCCAGTGGGACAGCCTCCTACGAGCAGTACTTC
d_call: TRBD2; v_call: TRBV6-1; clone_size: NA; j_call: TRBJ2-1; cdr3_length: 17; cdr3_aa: CASSGTSGRVMVYEQFF; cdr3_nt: TGTGCCAGCAGTGGGACTAGCGGGAGAGTAATGGTCTATGAGCAGTTCTTC
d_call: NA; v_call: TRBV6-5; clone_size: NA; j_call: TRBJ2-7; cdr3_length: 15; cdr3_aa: CASSSVRDYGYEQYF; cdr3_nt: TGTGCCAGCAGTTCCGTCAGGGATTACGGGTACGAGCAGTACTTC
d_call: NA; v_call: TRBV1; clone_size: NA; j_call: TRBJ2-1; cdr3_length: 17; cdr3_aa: CTSSHGASGIYHNEQFF; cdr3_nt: TGCACCAGCAGCCACGGGGCTAGCGGGATCTATCACAATGAGCAGTTCTTC
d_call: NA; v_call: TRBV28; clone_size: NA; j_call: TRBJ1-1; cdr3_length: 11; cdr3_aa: CASRSITEAFF; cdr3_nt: TGTGCCAGCAGGTCAATCACTGAAGCTTTCTTT
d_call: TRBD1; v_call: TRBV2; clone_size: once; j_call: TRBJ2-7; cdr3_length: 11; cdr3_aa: CASSLRDRVYF; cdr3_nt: TGTGCCAGCAGCTTACGGGACAGGGTGTACTTC
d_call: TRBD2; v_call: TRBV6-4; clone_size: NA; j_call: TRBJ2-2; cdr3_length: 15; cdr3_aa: CASSRLAGEGGELFF; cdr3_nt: TGTGCCAGCAGTCGACTAGCGGGAGAGGGCGGGGAGCTGTTTTTT
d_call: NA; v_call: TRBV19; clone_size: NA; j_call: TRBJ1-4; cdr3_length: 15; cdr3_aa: CASSTGQTSNEKLFF; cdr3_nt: TGTGCCAGTAGTACAGGACAGACCTCGAATGAAAAACTGTTTTTT
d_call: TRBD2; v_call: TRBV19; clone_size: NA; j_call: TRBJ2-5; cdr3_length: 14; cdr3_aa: CASSSTSGQETQYF; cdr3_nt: TGTGCCAGTAGTAGTACTAGCGGCCAAGAGACCCAGTACTTC
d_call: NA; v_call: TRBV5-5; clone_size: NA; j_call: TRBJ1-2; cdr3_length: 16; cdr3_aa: CASSLIRGLLNYGYTF; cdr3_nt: TGTGCCAGCAGCTTGATCAGGGGTTTACTTAACTATGGCTACACCTTC
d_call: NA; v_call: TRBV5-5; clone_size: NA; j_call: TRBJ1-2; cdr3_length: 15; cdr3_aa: CASSLGPGGFYGYTF; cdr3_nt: TGTGCCAGCAGCTTGGGGCCGGGAGGATTCTATGGCTACACCTTC
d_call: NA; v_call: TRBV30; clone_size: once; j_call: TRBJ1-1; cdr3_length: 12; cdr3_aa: CAWRRGRGEAFF; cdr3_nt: TGTGCCTGGAGGAGAGGGCGGGGAGAAGCTTTCTTT
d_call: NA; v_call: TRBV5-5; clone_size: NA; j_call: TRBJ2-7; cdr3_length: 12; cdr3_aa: CASSPAQGEQYF; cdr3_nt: TGTGCCAGCAGTCCTGCCCAGGGCGAGCAGTACTTC
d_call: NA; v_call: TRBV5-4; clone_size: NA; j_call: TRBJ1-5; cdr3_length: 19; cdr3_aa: CASSLRREGWGVQCQPQHF; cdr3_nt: TGTGCCAGCAGCTTACGAAGGGAGGGTTGGGGGGTACAATGTCAGCCCCAGCATTTT
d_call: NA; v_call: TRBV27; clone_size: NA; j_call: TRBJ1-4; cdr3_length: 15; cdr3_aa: CASSFLPGTNEKLFF; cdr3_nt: TGTGCCAGCAGTTTTCTCCCCGGAACTAATGAAAAACTGTTTTTT
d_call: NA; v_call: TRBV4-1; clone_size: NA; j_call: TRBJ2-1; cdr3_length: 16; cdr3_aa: CASSPWGESSYNEQFF; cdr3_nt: TGCGCCAGCAGCCCGTGGGGGGAGAGCTCCTACAATGAGCAGTTCTTC
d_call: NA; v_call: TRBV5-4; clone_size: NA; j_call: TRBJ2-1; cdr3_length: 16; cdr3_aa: CASSLGGVTSYNEQFF; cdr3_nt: TGTGCCAGCAGCTTGGGCGGGGTCACCTCCTACAATGAGCAGTTCTTC
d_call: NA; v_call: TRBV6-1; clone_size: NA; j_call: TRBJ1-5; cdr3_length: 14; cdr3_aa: CASSDFHSNQPQHF; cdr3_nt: TGTGCCAGCAGTGATTTCCATAGCAATCAGCCCCAGCATTTT
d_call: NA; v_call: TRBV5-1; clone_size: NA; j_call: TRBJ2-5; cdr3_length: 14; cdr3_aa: CASSSGISSETQYF; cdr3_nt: TGCGCCAGCAGCTCGGGGATCTCCTCCGAGACCCAGTACTTC
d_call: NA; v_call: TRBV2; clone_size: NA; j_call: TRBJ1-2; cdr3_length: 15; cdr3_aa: CASSDESTGFYGYTF; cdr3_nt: TGTGCCAGCAGTGACGAATCGACAGGATTCTATGGCTACACCTTC
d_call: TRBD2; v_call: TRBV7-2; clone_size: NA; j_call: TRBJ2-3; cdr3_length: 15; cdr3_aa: CASRISGTTTDTQYF; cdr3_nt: TGTGCCAGCAGAATTAGCGGGACTACGACAGATACGCAGTATTTT
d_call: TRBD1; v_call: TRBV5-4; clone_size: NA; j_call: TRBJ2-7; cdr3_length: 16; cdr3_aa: CASSLGLGQGVHEQYF; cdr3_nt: TGTGCCAGCAGCTTGGGTTTGGGACAGGGGGTCCACGAGCAGTACTTC
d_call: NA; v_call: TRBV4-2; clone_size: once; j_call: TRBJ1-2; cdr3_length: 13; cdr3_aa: CASSPGSPGGYTF; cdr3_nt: TGTGCCAGCAGCCCCGGGTCCCCGGGGGGCTACACCTTC
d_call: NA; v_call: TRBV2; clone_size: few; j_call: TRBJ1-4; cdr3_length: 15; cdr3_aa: CASSDMYREGEKLFF; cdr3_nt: TGTGCCAGCAGTGATATGTACAGGGAGGGGGAAAAACTGTTTTTT
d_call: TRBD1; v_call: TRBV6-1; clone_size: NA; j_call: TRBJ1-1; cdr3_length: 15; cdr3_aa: CASSAGQGLDTEAFF; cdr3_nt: TGTGCCAGCAGTGCGGGACAGGGGTTGGACACTGAAGCTTTCTTT
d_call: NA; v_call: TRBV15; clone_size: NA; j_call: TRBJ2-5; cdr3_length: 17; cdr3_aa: CATSRGWRSRGQETQYF; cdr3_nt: TGTGCCACCAGCAGAGGCTGGCGCAGCAGGGGCCAAGAGACCCAGTACTTC
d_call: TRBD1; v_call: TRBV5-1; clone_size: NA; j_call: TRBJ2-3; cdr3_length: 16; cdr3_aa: CASSGLGTGRADTQYF; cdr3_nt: TGCGCCAGCAGCGGCCTCGGGACAGGTCGCGCAGATACGCAGTATTTT
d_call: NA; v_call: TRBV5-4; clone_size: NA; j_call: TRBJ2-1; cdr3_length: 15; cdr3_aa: CASSPRNDPEGEQFF; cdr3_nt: TGTGCCAGCAGTCCGAGGAATGACCCGGAGGGTGAGCAGTTCTTC
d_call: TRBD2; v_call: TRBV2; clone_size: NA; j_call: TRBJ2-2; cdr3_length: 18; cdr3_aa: CASSPRTSGGSNTGELFF; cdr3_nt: TGTGCCAGCAGTCCCCGGACTAGCGGGGGCTCGAACACCGGGGAGCTGTTTTTT
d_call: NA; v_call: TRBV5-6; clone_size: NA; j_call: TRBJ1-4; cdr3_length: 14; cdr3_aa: CASSLGATNEKLFF; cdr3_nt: TGTGCCAGCAGCTTGGGGGCCACGAATGAAAAACTGTTTTTT
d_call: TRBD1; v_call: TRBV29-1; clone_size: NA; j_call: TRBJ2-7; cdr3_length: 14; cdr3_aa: CSAAGTGVSYEQYF; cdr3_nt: TGCAGCGCAGCCGGGACAGGGGTATCGTACGAGCAGTACTTC
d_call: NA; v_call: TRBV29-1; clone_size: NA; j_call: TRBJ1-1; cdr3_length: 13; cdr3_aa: CSAEPGGGTEAFF; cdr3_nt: TGCAGCGCCGAGCCGGGAGGAGGCACTGAAGCTTTCTTT
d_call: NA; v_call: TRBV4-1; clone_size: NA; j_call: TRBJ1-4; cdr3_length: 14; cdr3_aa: CASSLGTDNEKLFF; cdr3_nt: TGCGCCAGCAGCCTCGGAACAGATAATGAAAAACTGTTTTTT
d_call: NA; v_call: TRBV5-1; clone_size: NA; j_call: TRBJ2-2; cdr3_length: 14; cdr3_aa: CASNGAANTGELFF; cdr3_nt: TGCGCCAGCAATGGGGCAGCTAACACCGGGGAGCTGTTTTTT